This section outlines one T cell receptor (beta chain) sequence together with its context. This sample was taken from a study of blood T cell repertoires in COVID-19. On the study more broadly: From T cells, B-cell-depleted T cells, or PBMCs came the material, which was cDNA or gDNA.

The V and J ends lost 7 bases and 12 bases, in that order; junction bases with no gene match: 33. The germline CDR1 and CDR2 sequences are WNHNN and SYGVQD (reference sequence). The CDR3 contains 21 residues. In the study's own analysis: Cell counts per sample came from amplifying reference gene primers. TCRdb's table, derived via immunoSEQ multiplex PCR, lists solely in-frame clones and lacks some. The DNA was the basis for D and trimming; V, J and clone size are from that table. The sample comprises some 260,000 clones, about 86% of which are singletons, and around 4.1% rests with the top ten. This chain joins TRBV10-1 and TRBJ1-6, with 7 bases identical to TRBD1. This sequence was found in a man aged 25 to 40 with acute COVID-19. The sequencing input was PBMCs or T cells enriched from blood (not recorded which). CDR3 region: CASTIMTGADRVLSSLGPLHF. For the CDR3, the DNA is TGCGCCAGCACTATAATGACCGGGGCCGACAGGGTCCTCTCTTCATTAGGACCCCTCCACTTT.